This paragraph reports one TCR beta chain. Its antigen is still unknown. This record belongs to a study of shared clonotypes between healthy human individuals. Points from the study as a whole: Rarefaction demonstrated incomplete sorted-subset sequencing despite large depth. Among the subsets, naive ones generally showed larger estimated richness than memory ones.

The repertoire was sequenced with immunoSEQ multiplex PCR; TCRdb's copy has only in-frame clones and lacks some. The sample lists 640,000 or so clones, 55% to 75% seen once, with approximately 1.8% in the top ten. Trimming pared 5 bases from V and 1 base from J, leaving 17 bases between. CDR3 size: 16 residues. In germline, CDR1 is LNHDA, CDR2 SQIVND (reference sequence). Sequencing was performed on memory CD4+ T cells sorted from blood. The subset is: CD45RA-negative fraction. This sequence joins TRBV19 and TRBJ1-1; D gene uncertain. The TCR sequence derives from a woman in her 30s in good health. CDR3 protein: CASSRVSTRANTEAFF. Written as DNA, the CDR3 is TGTGCCAGTAGTCGGGTTAGTACGCGGGCGAACACTGAAGCTTTCTTT.